The clone carrying this TCR beta chain occurred many times. TCRdb re-called the PCR reads with MiXCR. The repertoire holds around 31,000 clones, with 15% as singletons. This record belongs to a study of metastatic and nonmetastatic thyroid tumors. V was trimmed by 8 bases and J by 4 bases, leaving 11 bases between them. Looked up from germline, CDR1 is LNHNV and CDR2 is YYDKDF (reference sequence). The CDR3 runs 13 residues. All patients reached thyroid surgery having received no treatment beforehand. This chain uses TRBV15 with TRBJ2-2; a possible D gene is TRBD1 (6 bases). The origin of this receptor is a male donor with papillary thyroid cancer or a benign thyroid nodule (not recorded which). Some clones in this sample may be carry-over from other donors' samples. The source material was blood. The CDR3 is CATQKQGTGELFF. The CDR3 coding sequence is TGTGCCACCCAGAAACAGGGCACCGGGGAGCTGTTTTTT.